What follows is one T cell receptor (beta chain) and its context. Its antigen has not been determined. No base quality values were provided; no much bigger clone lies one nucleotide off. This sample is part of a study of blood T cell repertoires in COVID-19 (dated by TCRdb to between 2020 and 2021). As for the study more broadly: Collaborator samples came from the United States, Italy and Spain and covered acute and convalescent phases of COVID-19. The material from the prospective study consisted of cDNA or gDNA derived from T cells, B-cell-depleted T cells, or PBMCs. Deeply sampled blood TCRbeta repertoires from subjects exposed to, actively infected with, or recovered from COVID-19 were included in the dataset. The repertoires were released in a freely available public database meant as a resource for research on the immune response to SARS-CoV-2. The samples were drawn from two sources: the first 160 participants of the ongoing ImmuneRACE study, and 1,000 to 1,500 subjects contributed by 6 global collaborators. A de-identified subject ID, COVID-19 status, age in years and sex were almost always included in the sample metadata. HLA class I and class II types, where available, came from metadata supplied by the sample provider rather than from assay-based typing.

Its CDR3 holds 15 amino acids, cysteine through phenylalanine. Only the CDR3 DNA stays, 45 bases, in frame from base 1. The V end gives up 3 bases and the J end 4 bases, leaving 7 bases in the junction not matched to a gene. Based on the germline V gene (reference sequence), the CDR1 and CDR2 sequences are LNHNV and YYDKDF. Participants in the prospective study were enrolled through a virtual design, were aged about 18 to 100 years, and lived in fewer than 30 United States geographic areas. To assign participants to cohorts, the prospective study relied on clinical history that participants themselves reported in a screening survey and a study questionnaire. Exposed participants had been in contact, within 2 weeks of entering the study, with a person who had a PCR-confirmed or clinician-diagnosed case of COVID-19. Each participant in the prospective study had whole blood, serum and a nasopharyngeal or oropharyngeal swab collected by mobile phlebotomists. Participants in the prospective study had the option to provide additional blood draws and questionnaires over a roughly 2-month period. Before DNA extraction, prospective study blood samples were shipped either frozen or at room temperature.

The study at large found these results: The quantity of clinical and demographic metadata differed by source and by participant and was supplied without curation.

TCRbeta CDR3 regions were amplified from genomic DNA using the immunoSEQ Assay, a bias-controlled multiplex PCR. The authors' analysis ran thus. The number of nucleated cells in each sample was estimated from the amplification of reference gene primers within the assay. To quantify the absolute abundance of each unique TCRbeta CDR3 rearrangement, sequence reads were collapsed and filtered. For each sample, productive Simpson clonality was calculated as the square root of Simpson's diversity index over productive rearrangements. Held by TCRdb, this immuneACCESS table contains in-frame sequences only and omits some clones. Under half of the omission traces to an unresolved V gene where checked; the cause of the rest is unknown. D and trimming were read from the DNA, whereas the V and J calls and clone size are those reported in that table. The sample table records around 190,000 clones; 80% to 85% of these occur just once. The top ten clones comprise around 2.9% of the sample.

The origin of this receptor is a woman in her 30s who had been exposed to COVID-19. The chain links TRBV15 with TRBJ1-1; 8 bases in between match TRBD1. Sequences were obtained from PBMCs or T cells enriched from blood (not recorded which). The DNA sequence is TGTGCCACCAGCAGTCAAGACAGGGGACGCACTGAAGCTTTCTTT. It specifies CATSSQDRGRTEAFF.